Presented here are 20 T cell receptor beta chains from one specimen sequenced in a study of OX40 agonist ivuxolimab in advanced cancers. Here immunoSEQ multiplex PCR was the method, and the copy in TCRdb shows in-frame clones only, minus some. The sample records fewer than 55,000 clones, 70% to 90% being singletons. This sample comprised CD4+ or CD8+ T cells sorted from blood, obtained in a trial of the OX40 agonist ivuxolimab. The receptors were sampled from an adult with an advanced solid tumor such as melanoma, head and neck, liver or kidney cancer.

CDR3 bases: TGTGCCAGCAGCCCCACGCGCCACAATGAGCAGTTCTTC. Residues: CASSPTRHNEQFF. The gene calls are TRBV7-8 and TRBJ2-1; D unclear. The CDR3 is 13 residues long. V gave up 5 bases and J gave up 5 bases, with 10 bases separating them. CDR1 and CDR2 (germline): SGHVS, FQNEAQ.

The chain has TRBV19 and TRBJ1-5, with 8 bases aligning to TRBD1. The CDR3 totals 13 residues. Trimming took 6 bases from V and 7 from J; bases not matched to a gene: 5. The germline gives CDR1 LNHDA, CDR2 SQIVND (reference sequence). CDR3 sequence: CASSQGAGQPQHF. The CDR3 nucleotides read TGTGCCAGTAGCCAGGGGGCTGGGCAGCCCCAGCATTTT.

This chain links TRBV2 with TRBJ2-1; possible D gene TRBD2, 5 bases. Trimming took 1 base from V and 1 from J, leaving 17 bases between them. The CDR3 has 18 amino acids. Germline-derived CDR1 and CDR2 are SNHLY and FYNNEI. This CDR3 reads CASSEGAPHEGSYNEQFF. DNA for the CDR3: TGTGCCAGCAGTGAAGGGGCCCCGCATGAGGGTTCCTACAATGAGCAGTTCTTC.

This rearrangement joins TRBV19 to TRBJ2-5, with D possibly TRBD1 on 6 matching bases. The V end lost 0 bases, the J end lost 5 bases, and 16 bases lay between the germline ends. The CDR3 covers 16 residues. The germline V gene has CDR1 LNHDA and CDR2 SQIVND (reference sequence). The CDR3 reads CASSIDLSGARETQYF. CDR3 sequence (DNA): TGTGCCAGTAGTATAGATCTATCAGGGGCGAGGGAGACCCAGTACTTC.

V gene TRBV27 combines with J gene TRBJ1-3; TRBD1 aligns across 7 bases. The V gene end was trimmed by 8 bases and the J gene end by 4 bases; junction bases not matched to a gene: 14. The CDR3 extends over 16 amino acids. CDR1 and CDR2 (germline): MNHEY, SMNVEV (reference sequence). As DNA, the CDR3 is TGTGCCAGCGCTACCTACACCGGGACAGCAGGAAACACCATATATTTT. This sequence encodes CASATYTGTAGNTIYF.

The chain has TRBV7-9 and TRBJ1-2, with D hard to call. This CDR3 contains 13 residues. Germline V lookup: CDR1 SEHNR, CDR2 FQNEAQ (reference sequence). V dropped 7 bases and J dropped 3 bases, with 12 bases sitting between them. The CDR3 coding sequence is TGTGCCAGCACATCGACACCAGACTATGGCTACACCTTC. Translated, it gives CASTSTPDYGYTF.

V gene TRBV27 combines with J gene TRBJ2-7; D gene unclear. The CDR3 is 15 residues long. V dropped 0 bases and J dropped 1 base, with 10 bases sitting between them. Germline V lookup: CDR1 MNHEY, CDR2 SMNVEV (reference sequence). This CDR3 is CASSLSIDGSYEQYF. The CDR3 nucleotides are TGTGCCAGCAGTTTATCGATCGACGGTTCCTACGAGCAGTACTTC.

The chain links TRBV29-1 to TRBJ1-1; unclear D gene. The ends were cut back, 4 bases at V and 6 bases at J, with 12 bases in the middle. CDR1 and CDR2 from the germline V gene are SQVTM and ANQGSEA. The CDR3 extends over 12 amino acids. This CDR3 reads CSVVVRAAEAFF. The CDR3, as DNA: TGCAGCGTTGTCGTCCGGGCGGCTGAAGCTTTCTTT. Full variable domain (remainder filled in from reference TRBV29-1 and TRBJ1-1): SAVISQKPSRDICQRGTSLTIQCQVDSQVTMMFWYRQQPGQSLTLIATANQGSEATYESGFVIDKFPISRPNLTFSTLTVSNMSPEDSSIYLCSVVVRAAEAFFGQGTRLTVV.

V usage is TRBV7-6 and J usage is TRBJ1-6; D might be TRBD1 (6 bases). This CDR3 comprises 17 residues. CDR1 and CDR2 (germline): SGHVS, FNYEAQ. Trimming removed 5 bases at V and 1 base at J, with 15 bases between. For the CDR3, the DNA is TGTGCCAGCAGCCGTACAGGGTCAGGGTCCTATAATTCACCCCTCCACTTT. Its protein product is CASSRTGSGSYNSPLHF.

CDR3: CASSPSGSPNNEQFF. The CDR3 nucleotides read TGTGCCAGCAGCCCGAGCGGGAGCCCTAACAATGAGCAGTTCTTC. This chain connects TRBV9 to TRBJ2-1, with 8 bases lining up with TRBD2. V dropped 4 bases and J dropped 5; count of bases not matched to a gene: 8. The CDR3 consists of 15 residues. The germline gives CDR1 SGDLS, CDR2 YYNGEE.

The chain has TRBV10-3 and TRBJ2-1, with D possibly called TRBD1 or TRBD2 (5 bases each). In germline, CDR1 is ENHRY, CDR2 SYGVKD. CDR3 length: 16 residues. Trimming left V 4 bases short and J 8 bases short, with 21 bases between. In nucleotides, the CDR3 is TGTGCCATCAGTGGTAGGTTGGGGACCCCGGACCATGAGCAGTTCTTC. Its translation: CAISGRLGTPDHEQFF.

The rearrangement uses TRBV27 and TRBJ1-4; D is ambiguous. V dropped 3 bases and J dropped 8 bases, with 10 bases sitting between them. CDR1 MNHEY and CDR2 SMNVEV come from the germline V gene (reference sequence). CDR3 length: 13 residues. The CDR3 spells CASSLMWGEKLFF. CDR3 nucleotide sequence: TGTGCCAGCAGTTTGATGTGGGGAGAAAAACTGTTTTTT.

The rearrangement joins TRBV6-1 to TRBJ1-2; no clear D. Trimming cost V 0 bases and J 3 bases, with 14 bases left between them. The CDR3 has 16 residues. In germline, CDR1 is MNHNS, CDR2 SASEGT. The CDR3 protein is CASSEASQAMYYGYTF. The CDR3 DNA follows: TGTGCCAGCAGTGAAGCCTCGCAGGCTATGTACTATGGCTACACCTTC.

In this sample, this clone turned up once. This rearrangement joins TRBV4-1 to TRBJ2-3, with 9 bases identical to TRBD1. This CDR3 is 17 amino acids long. V gave up 0 bases and J gave up 4 bases; unmatched junction bases: 8. Germline CDR1 is MGHRA and CDR2 is YSYEKL. The CDR3 bases are TGCGCCAGCAGCCAAGATTTAGGACAGGGGATCGCAGATACGCAGTATTTT. This encodes CASSQDLGQGIADTQYF.

The chain is built from TRBV30 and TRBJ1-1; D not resolved. This CDR3 is 12 amino acids long. CDR1 is GTSNPN, CDR2 SVGIG, per germline (reference sequence). V was clipped by 3 bases and J by 5 bases, with 10 bases between them. The CDR3: CAWRESSTEAFF. The CDR3 nucleotides are TGTGCCTGGAGAGAATCGAGTACTGAAGCTTTCTTT.

About this clone itself: The same CDR3 can be traced to other DNA sequences in this sample. This chain connects TRBV19 to TRBJ2-7; no clear D gene. V was cut by 3 bases and J by 3 bases, with 3 bases left in between. The germline gives CDR1 LNHDA, CDR2 SQIVND (reference sequence). This CDR3 spans 11 amino acids. DNA of the CDR3: TGTGCCAGTAGTATCGGCTACGAGCAGTACTTC. Translated: CASSIGYEQYF.

V usage is TRBV2 and J usage is TRBJ2-3, with no clear D. The CDR3 covers 15 residues. CDR1 and CDR2 from the germline V gene are SNHLY and FYNNEI. V gave up 8 bases and J gave up 2 bases, with 17 bases separating them. The CDR3 sequence: CASVQDGSITDTQYF. The CDR3 DNA is TGTGCCAGCGTTCAGGACGGCTCAATCACAGATACGCAGTATTTT.

The chain has TRBV6-6 and TRBJ1-2; 9 nucleotides line up with TRBD1. The V segment lost 2 bases and the J segment 5 bases; nucleotides outside the gene matches: 9. The germline V gene has CDR1 MNHNY and CDR2 SVGAGI (reference sequence). The CDR3 has 16 amino acids. The CDR3 spells CASSYGTGKEGYGYTF. The CDR3 bases are TGTGCCAGCAGTTACGGGACAGGGAAAGAAGGATATGGCTACACCTTC.

This clone has only a few counts. The chain couples TRBV2 to TRBJ2-7; a weak D match, TRBD1 (6 bases). The CDR3 is made up of 14 amino acids. V lost 10 bases to trimming and J lost 2 bases, with 18 bases between them. Germline V lookup: CDR1 SNHLY, CDR2 FYNNEI. The CDR3 loop reads CAILGTTSAYEQYF. Here the CDR3 DNA reads TGTGCCATCCTCGGGACAACATCAGCCTACGAGCAGTACTTC. Based on the CDR3 plus reference TRBV2 and TRBJ2-7, the full variable domain is EPEVTQTPSHQVTQMGQEVILRCVPISNHLYFYWYRQILGQKVEFLVSFYNNEISEKSEIFDDQFSVERPDGSNFTLKIRSTKLEDSAMYFCAILGTTSAYEQYFGPGTRLTVT.

This clone was observed once. V is TRBV27 and J is TRBJ2-7; possible D gene TRBD1, 6 bases. The germline V gene encodes CDR1 MNHEY and CDR2 SMNVEV (reference sequence). V was pared by 6 bases and J by 2 bases, with 17 bases between. CDR3 size: 15 residues. The CDR3: CASSQPGTRTYEQYF. DNA of the CDR3: TGTGCCAGCAGCCAACCCGGGACACGAACCTACGAGCAGTACTTC.